Following are 30 T cell receptor beta chains from one sample sequenced in a study of metastatic and nonmetastatic thyroid tumors. TCRdb re-clonotyped the PCR reads through MiXCR. The repertoire holds around 30,000 clones, under 25% seen once, with over 2% in the top ten. All patients reached thyroid surgery having received no treatment beforehand. The sample comprised blood. The receptors were sampled from a female donor with papillary thyroid cancer or a benign thyroid nodule (not recorded which). Some clones in this sample may be carry-over from other donors' samples.

This clone has only a few counts. The V call is TRBV4-3, the J call TRBJ2-3; 10 positions match TRBD1. CDR1 and CDR2 from the germline V gene are LGHNA and YSLEER. The CDR3 is 14 residues long. Trimming cost V 3 bases and J 8 bases; bases outside gene matches: 5. The chain's CDR3 is CASSQGTGDSTQYF. CDR3 nucleotide sequence: TGCGCCAGCAGCCAGGGGACAGGGGATAGTACGCAGTATTTT.

Remarks on this clone: Compared with germline, one end of the junction differs, possibly owing to a read error. The J gene is TRBJ2-7, the V gene TRBV4-1; possibly TRBD1 for D (5 bases). From germline, CDR1 is MGHRA and CDR2 YSYEKL. The CDR3 spans 13 residues. For the CDR3, the DNA is TGCGCCAGCAGCCCATTCCAGGGTAACGAACAGTGCTTC. It specifies CASSPFQGNEQCF.

This clone was seen at least ten times. The V and J genes are TRBV5-1 and TRBJ2-3; TRBD2 agrees at 7 bases. V was pared by 0 bases and J by 1 base, with 5 bases of the junction left unmatched. Germline V gene sequence: CDR1 SGHRS, CDR2 YFSETQ. This CDR3 region has 16 residues. CDR3 sequence reads: CASSLVGGSGTDTQYF. CDR3 DNA sequence: TGCGCCAGCAGCTTGGTCGGCGGGAGTGGCACAGATACGCAGTATTTT.

This clone was seen repeatedly, ten times or more. V and J are TRBV20-1 and TRBJ2-5; possibly TRBD2 for D (6 bases). The CDR3 runs to 15 residues. V shed 5 bases and J shed 2 bases, with 18 bases lying between them. Per the germline V gene, CDR1 is DFQATT and CDR2 is SNEGSKA (reference sequence). The CDR3 nucleotides read TGCAGTGCTTTTCCATTGGGGGGAACACAAGAGACCCAGTACTTC. Amino acid sequence: CSAFPLGGTQETQYF.

This chain connects TRBV6-1 to TRBJ2-7, with D unresolved. The CDR3 is 15 residues long. Germline V lookup: CDR1 MNHNS, CDR2 SASEGT. The V end lost 7 bases, the J end lost 0 bases, and 16 bases lay between the germline ends. CDR3 residues: CASTPFFASSYEQYF. The DNA of the CDR3 is TGTGCCAGCACCCCATTCTTCGCGAGCTCCTACGAGCAGTACTTC.

This clone was counted many times. DNA for the CDR3: TGTGCCAGTAGTCCCGGACTAGCGGGGTCCTCCCTTGTTACGCAGTATTTT. This sequence encodes CASSPGLAGSSLVTQYF. The chain is built from TRBV19 and TRBJ2-3, with TRBD2 matching over 12 bases. The ends lost 5 bases at V and 8 bases at J; junction bases unmatched: 14. The germline V gene encodes CDR1 LNHDA and CDR2 SQIVND (reference sequence). The CDR3 covers 17 residues.

This clone appeared once. The chain carries TRBV5-1 and TRBJ2-3; the match to TRBD2 covers 9 bases. The trim removed 6 bases at V and 4 bases at J, leaving 15 bases unmatched. The germline V gene has CDR1 SGHRS and CDR2 YFSETQ. The CDR3 runs 17 residues. This CDR3 reads CASTRGLAGVRPDTQYF. For the CDR3, the DNA is TGCGCCAGCACCCGGGGACTAGCCGGAGTACGCCCAGATACGCAGTATTTT.

The chain carries TRBV4-2 and TRBJ2-1; perhaps TRBD2 as D (5 bases). V was cut by 0 bases and J by 14 bases, with 23 bases left in between. Germline V lookup: CDR1 LGHNA, CDR2 YNFKEQ. There are 16 residues in the CDR3. As DNA, the CDR3 is TGTGCCAGCAGCCAAGATGGGGTGCTAGCTGGAGAAGAGAAGTTCTTC. Translation: CASSQDGVLAGEEKFF.

At least ten counts were recorded for this clone. The V gene is TRBV18, the J gene TRBJ1-4; D may be TRBD1 (5 bases). The CDR3 loop spans 13 amino acids. Germline CDR1 KGHSH, CDR2 LQKENI. The V gene lost 3 bases and the J gene lost 8 bases, with 10 bases spanning the gap. CDR3 protein: CASSPREWEKLFF. CDR3 coding DNA: TGTGCCAGCTCACCCAGGGAGTGGGAAAAACTGTTTTTT.

The chain has TRBV5-5 and TRBJ1-4; D may be TRBD1 (5 bases). Per the germline V gene, CDR1 is SGHKS and CDR2 is YYEKEE (reference sequence). The CDR3 is 15 amino acids. The CDR3 here is CAGSFGGQGLEKLFF. The CDR3 nucleotides are TGTGCTGGCAGCTTTGGAGGGCAGGGTCTAGAAAAACTGTTTTTT.

Within the sample, this clone is medium-sized (0.01 to 0.1%). The chain carries TRBV11-2 and TRBJ2-7; TRBD2 agrees at 7 bases. The V gene end was trimmed by 6 bases and the J gene end by 7 bases; junction bases not matched to a gene: 18. The germline gives CDR1 SGHAT, CDR2 FQNNGV. The CDR3 consists of 16 residues. CDR3: CASSWEGGLLRKEQYF. In nucleotides, the CDR3 is TGTGCCAGCAGTTGGGAGGGAGGTCTTTTGAGAAAAGAGCAGTACTTC. The whole variable domain, filled in from reference TRBV11-2 and TRBJ2-7, reads EAGVAQSPRYKIIEKRQSVAFWCNPISGHATLYWYQQILGQGPKLLIQFQNNGVVDDSQLPKDRFSAERLKGVDSTLKIQPAKLEDSAVYLCASSWEGGLLRKEQYFGPGTRLTVT.

This clone was seen at least ten times. CDR3 protein: CASSYNLQGNTEAFF. Written as DNA, the CDR3 is TGTGCCAGCAGTTACAATCTACAGGGGAACACTGAAGCTTTCTTT. The genes are TRBV6-2 or TRBV6-3 and TRBJ1-1, with a weak D call TRBD1 (6 bases). The V gene lost 2 bases and the J gene lost 1 base, with 11 bases spanning the gap. The CDR3 consists of 15 residues. The V gene's germline CDR1 is MNHEY and CDR2 SVGEGT.

This clone was counted many times. This chain links TRBV27 with TRBJ2-1; D is perhaps TRBD2 (5 bases). Germline CDR1 MNHEY, CDR2 SMNVEV (reference sequence). The length of the CDR3 is 15 residues. The V and J ends lost 1 base and 4 bases respectively, with 11 bases between them. The CDR3 protein is CASSLFAGSYNEQFF. CDR3 coding DNA: TGTGCCAGCAGTTTATTTGCGGGTTCTTACAATGAGCAGTTCTTC.

This clone was picked up many times. V usage is TRBV18 and J usage is TRBJ2-1; D remains ambiguous. The V end was cut by 1 base, the J end by 6 bases, with 10 bases between. Germline CDR1 reads KGHSH; CDR2 reads LQKENI. This CDR3 is built from 14 residues. The CDR3 sequence is CASSPLEPSNEQFF. In DNA form, the CDR3 reads TGTGCCAGCTCACCACTAGAGCCCAGCAATGAGCAGTTCTTC. Full variable domain (missing parts from reference TRBV18 and TRBJ2-1): NAGVMQNPRHLVRRRGQEARLRCSPMKGHSHVYWYRQLPEEGLKFMVYLQKENIIDESGMPKERFSAEFPKEGPSILRIQQVVRGDSAAYFCASSPLEPSNEQFFGPGTRLTVL.

As DNA, the CDR3 is TGTGCCAGCAGCACAGACAGGCTCCCTCTTCATGGCTACACCTTC. Its translation: CASSTDRLPLHGYTF. The chain couples TRBV9 to TRBJ1-2, with D possibly being TRBD1 (6 bases). The germline V gene encodes CDR1 SGDLS and CDR2 YYNGEE. Trimming left V 4 bases short and J 6 bases short, with 19 bases between. The CDR3 has 15 amino acids.

This clone was observed at least ten times. This chain uses TRBV27 with TRBJ1-2, with D unresolved. Germline loops: CDR1 MNHEY, CDR2 SMNVEV (reference sequence). The ends were cut back, 7 bases at V and 2 bases at J, with 23 bases in the middle. The CDR3 consists of 17 residues. In DNA form, the CDR3 reads TGTGCCAGCACTGCCTTGGAACGGGTAGGGTGGAACTATGGCTACACCTTC. This sequence encodes CASTALERVGWNYGYTF.

CDR3 sequence reads: CASKRGAGEYEEYV. CDR3 sequence (DNA): TGTGCCAGCAAACGGGGGGCCGGGGAATACGAGGAGTACGTC. This chain links TRBV28 with TRBJ2-7, with D possibly TRBD2 on 7 matching bases. There are 14 residues in the CDR3. Germline V gene lookup returns CDR1 MDHEN and CDR2 SYDVKM.

Many counts were recorded for this clone. V usage is TRBV9 and J usage is TRBJ1-2; 9 bases map to TRBD1. CDR1 SGDLS and CDR2 YYNGEE come from the germline V gene. The CDR3 is 18 residues long. V was pared by 0 bases and J by 4 bases, with 13 bases of the junction left unmatched. In DNA, the CDR3 is TGTGCCAGCAGCGTAGGGGTCGGGACAGGGTTTACTTTCTATGGCTACACCTTC. This codes for CASSVGVGTGFTFYGYTF.

This clone occurred a few times. V usage is TRBV27 and J usage is TRBJ1-2, with 10 bases lining up with TRBD1. This CDR3 has 13 amino acids. Germline V lookup: CDR1 MNHEY, CDR2 SMNVEV (reference sequence). V was clipped by 5 bases and J by 4 bases; unmatched bases: 1. The CDR3 protein is CASSGQGVYGYTF. As DNA, the CDR3 is TGTGCCAGCAGTGGACAGGGGGTCTATGGCTACACCTTC.

This clone is labeled medium-sized. The chain joins TRBV19 to TRBJ1-2; weak D call: TRBD1 (6 bases). Trimming stripped 3 bases from V and 4 bases from J, with 12 bases between. The CDR3 spans 14 residues. Germline V lookup: CDR1 LNHDA, CDR2 SQIVND (reference sequence). This chain's CDR3 is CASSIPGAPYGYTF. CDR3 in DNA: TGTGCCAGTAGTATTCCAGGGGCTCCCTATGGCTACACCTTC.

The table lists this clone with many counts. This chain links TRBV12-5 with TRBJ1-5; TRBD1 might be the D (6 bases). Between the trimmed V and J ends, which lost 0 bases and 3 bases, there was a span of 15 bases. This CDR3 spans 17 amino acids. Looked up from germline, CDR1 is LGHNT and CDR2 is FRNRAP. In DNA, the CDR3 is TGTGCTAGTGGTTTGGTACTACAGGGAGGTTACAATCAGCCCCAGCATTTT. Translation gives CASGLVLQGGYNQPQHF.

Many counts were recorded for this clone. The J gene is TRBJ2-3, the V gene TRBV18, with 9 bases that match TRBD1. Unmatched junction bases numbered 13, after V lost 2 bases and J lost 4 bases. The CDR3 runs 18 residues. CDR1 is KGHSH, CDR2 LQKENI, per germline. The CDR3 DNA reads as TGTGCCAGCTCACCAATGAAATTGGGACAGGGATCAGCAGATACGCAGTATTTT. Translating gives CASSPMKLGQGSADTQYF.

Written as DNA, the CDR3 is TGCGCCAGCAGCTTGGGTAGCGGGTCTGGCGCCTACGAGCAGTACTTC. It specifies CASSLGSGSGAYEQYF. The V gene is TRBV5-1, the J gene TRBJ2-7; 7 nucleotides match TRBD2. Germline V lookup: CDR1 SGHRS, CDR2 YFSETQ. The CDR3 contains 16 residues. Losses at the gene ends were 0 bases for V and 2 bases for J; bases not matched to a gene: 8.

This clone was detected many times. The rearrangement links TRBV15 to TRBJ2-1; the D gene is possibly TRBD2 (6 bases). V gave up 0 bases and J gave up 7 bases, with 13 bases separating them. The CDR3 covers 15 residues. Germline V CDR1 and CDR2: LNHNV, YYDKDF (reference sequence). The CDR3, as DNA: TGTGCCACCAGCAGAGAAAGAGATGGGGGGAATGAGCAGTTCTTC. The encoded protein is CATSRERDGGNEQFF.

The chain recombines TRBV30 with TRBJ1-3; 11 nucleotides align to TRBD1. Per germline, CDR1 GTSNPN and CDR2 SVGIG (reference sequence). Unmatched junction bases numbered 11, after V lost 3 bases and J lost 4 bases. The CDR3 loop spans 17 amino acids. The CDR3, as DNA: TGTGCCTGGAGGCTCCCCGGGACAGGGGGTCCAGGAAACACCATATATTTT. It translates to CAWRLPGTGGPGNTIYF. Filled out from reference TRBV30 and TRBJ1-3, the complete variable domain reads SQTIHQWPATLVQPVGSPLSLECTVEGTSNPNLYWYRQAAGRGLQLLFYSVGIGQISSEVPQNLSASRPQDRQFILSSKKLLLSDSGFYLCAWRLPGTGGPGNTIYFGEGSWLTVV.

This clone was observed at least ten times. This may be a read error, as it is one base from a much larger clone. CDR3 amino acids: CASSYGGSHEQYF. The CDR3 DNA reads as TGTGCCAGCAGTTACGGCGGCTCCCACGAGCAGTACTTC. The chain combines TRBV6-5 with TRBJ2-7; D call uncertain. CDR3 size: 13 residues. Germline V lookup: CDR1 MNHEY, CDR2 SVGAGI.

This clone has just one count. V and J are TRBV4-1 and TRBJ1-5; no firm D call. The CDR3 extends over 15 amino acids. Germline lookup yields CDR1 MGHRA and CDR2 YSYEKL. V lost 0 bases and J lost 1, with 7 bases in between. The CDR3 DNA sequence: TGCGCCAGCAGCCAAGATGGTGGGAGCAATCAGCCCCAGCATTTT. Its translation is CASSQDGGSNQPQHF.

As to this clone: Sequence at one end of the junction differs from germline and may be a read error. The chain couples TRBV6-1 to TRBJ1-2, with 9 bases fitting TRBD1. The CDR3 has 15 amino acids. Germline-derived CDR1 and CDR2 are MNHNS and SASEGT. The CDR3 region is CVSSPTGTGLYGYTF. DNA of the CDR3: TGTGTCAGCAGTCCCACCGGGACAGGGTTATATGGCTACACCTTC.

This clone is medium-sized by share. V and J are TRBV6-2 or TRBV6-3 and TRBJ2-7; TRBD2 agrees at 14 bases. The germline V gene encodes CDR1 MNHEY and CDR2 SVGEGT. Trimming removed 5 bases from V and 2 bases from J; junction bases left unmatched: 8. The CDR3 runs 17 residues. CDR3 in amino acids: CASSQPGLAGDTYEQYF. The CDR3, as DNA: TGTGCCAGCAGTCAACCGGGACTAGCGGGAGACACCTACGAGCAGTACTTC.

This clone has just one count. The chain couples TRBV7-6 to TRBJ1-1, with D possibly matching TRBD1 (6 bases). The V gene's germline CDR1 is SGHVS and CDR2 FNYEAQ. With 4 bases removed from V and 6 bases from J, the gap between germline ends came to 24 bases. CDR3 length: 17 residues. The chain's CDR3 is CASSSATGTGHMAEAFF. As DNA, the CDR3 is TGTGCCAGCAGCTCCGCGACAGGCACCGGGCACATGGCTGAAGCTTTCTTT.